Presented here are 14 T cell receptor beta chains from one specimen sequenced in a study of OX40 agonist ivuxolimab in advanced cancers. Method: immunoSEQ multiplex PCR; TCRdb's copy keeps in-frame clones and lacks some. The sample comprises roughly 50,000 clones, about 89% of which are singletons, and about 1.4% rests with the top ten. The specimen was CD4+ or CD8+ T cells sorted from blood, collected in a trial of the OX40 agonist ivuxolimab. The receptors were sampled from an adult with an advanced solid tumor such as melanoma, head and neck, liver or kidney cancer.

The CDR3 loop reads CASSPGTGSGEQYF. The CDR3 nucleotides are TGTGCCAGCAGTCCGGGGACAGGCTCTGGCGAGCAGTACTTC. The chain carries TRBV28 and TRBJ2-5; TRBD1 aligns across 8 bases. TRBJ2-7 matches the DNA end more closely, so the J call is doubtful. The CDR3 is 14 amino acids. The germline V gene has CDR1 MDHEN and CDR2 SYDVKM.

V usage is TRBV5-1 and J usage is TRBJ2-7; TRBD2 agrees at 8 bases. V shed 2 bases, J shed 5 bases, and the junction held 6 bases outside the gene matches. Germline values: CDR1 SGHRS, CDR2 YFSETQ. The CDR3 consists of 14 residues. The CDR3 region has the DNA TGCGCCAGCAGCTTAGCGGGGGTGAACGACGAGCAGTACTTC. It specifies CASSLAGVNDEQYF.

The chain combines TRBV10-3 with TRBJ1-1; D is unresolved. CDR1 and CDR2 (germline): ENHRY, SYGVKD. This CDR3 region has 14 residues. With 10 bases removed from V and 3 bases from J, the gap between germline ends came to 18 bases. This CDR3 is CATTDPVKDTEAFF. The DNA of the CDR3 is TGTGCCACCACGGACCCAGTTAAGGACACTGAAGCTTTCTTT.

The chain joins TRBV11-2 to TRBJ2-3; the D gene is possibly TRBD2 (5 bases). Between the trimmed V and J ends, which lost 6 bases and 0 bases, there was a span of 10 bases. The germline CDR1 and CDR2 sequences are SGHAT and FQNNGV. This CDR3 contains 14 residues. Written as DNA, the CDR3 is TGTGCCAGCAGTCTAGAGGGTAGCACAGATACGCAGTATTTT. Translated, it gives CASSLEGSTDTQYF.

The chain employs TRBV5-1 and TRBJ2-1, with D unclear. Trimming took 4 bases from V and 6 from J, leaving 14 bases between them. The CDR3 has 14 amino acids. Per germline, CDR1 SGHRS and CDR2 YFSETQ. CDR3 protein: CASSPEIRFNEQFF. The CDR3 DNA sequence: TGCGCCAGCAGCCCGGAGATCCGGTTCAATGAGCAGTTCTTC.

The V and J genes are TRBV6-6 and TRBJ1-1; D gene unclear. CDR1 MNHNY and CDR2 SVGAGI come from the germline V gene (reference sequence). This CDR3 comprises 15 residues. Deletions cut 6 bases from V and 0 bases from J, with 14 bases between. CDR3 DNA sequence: TGTGCCAGCAGGCCGTCCAGGAGCATGAACACTGAAGCTTTCTTT. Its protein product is CASRPSRSMNTEAFF.

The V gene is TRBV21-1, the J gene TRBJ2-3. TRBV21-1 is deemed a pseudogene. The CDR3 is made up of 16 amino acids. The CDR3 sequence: CASSKARGERTDTQYF. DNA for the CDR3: TGTGCCAGCAGCAAAGCGAGGGGGGAACGCACAGATACGCAGTATTTT.

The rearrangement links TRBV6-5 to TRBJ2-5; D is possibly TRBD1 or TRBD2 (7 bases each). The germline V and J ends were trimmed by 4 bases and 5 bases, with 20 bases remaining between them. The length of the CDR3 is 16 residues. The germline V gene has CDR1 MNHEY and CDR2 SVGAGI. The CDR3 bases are TGTGCCAGCAGTTCCCCCAAGGCAGGGGGAGGGGAGACCCAGTACTTC. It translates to CASSSPKAGGGETQYF.

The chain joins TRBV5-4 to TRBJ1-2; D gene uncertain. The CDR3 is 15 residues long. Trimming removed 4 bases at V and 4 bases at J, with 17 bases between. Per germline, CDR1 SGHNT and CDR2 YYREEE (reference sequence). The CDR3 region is CASSPRDGSPYGYTF. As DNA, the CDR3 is TGTGCCAGCAGCCCTCGGGATGGGTCCCCCTATGGCTACACCTTC.

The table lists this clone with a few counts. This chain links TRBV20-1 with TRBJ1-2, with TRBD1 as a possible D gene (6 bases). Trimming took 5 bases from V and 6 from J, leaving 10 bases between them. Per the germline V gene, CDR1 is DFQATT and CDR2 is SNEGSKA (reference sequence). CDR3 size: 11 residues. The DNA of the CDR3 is TGCAGTGCTTACAGGGAGGATGGCTACACCTTC. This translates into CSAYREDGYTF.

The CDR3 sequence: CASSLRSSGGAETQYF. CDR3 nucleotide sequence: TGTGCCAGCAGCTTAAGGTCCAGCGGGGGGGCCGAGACCCAGTACTTC. The chain uses TRBV7-3 and TRBJ2-5; 10 nucleotides agree with TRBD2. The germline gives CDR1 SGHTA, CDR2 FQGTGA. The CDR3 length is 16 residues. V lost 1 base, J lost 5 bases, and 7 bases stayed unmatched.

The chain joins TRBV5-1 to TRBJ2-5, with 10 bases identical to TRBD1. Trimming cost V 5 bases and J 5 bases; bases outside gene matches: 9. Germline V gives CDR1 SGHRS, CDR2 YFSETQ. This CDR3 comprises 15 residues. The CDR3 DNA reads TGCGCCAGCAGAGACGACAGGGGGCTTAGTGAGACCCAGTACTTC. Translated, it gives CASRDDRGLSETQYF.

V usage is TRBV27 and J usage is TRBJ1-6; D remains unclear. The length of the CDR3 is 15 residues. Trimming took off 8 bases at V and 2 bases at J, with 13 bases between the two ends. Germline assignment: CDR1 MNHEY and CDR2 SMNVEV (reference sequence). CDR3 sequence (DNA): TGTGCCAGCCCTCAGCCGAGGACCTATAATTCACCCCTCCACTTT. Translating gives CASPQPRTYNSPLHF.

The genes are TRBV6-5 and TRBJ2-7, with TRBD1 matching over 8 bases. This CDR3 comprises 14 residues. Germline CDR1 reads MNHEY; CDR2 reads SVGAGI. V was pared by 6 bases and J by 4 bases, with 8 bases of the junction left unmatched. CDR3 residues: CASREATGGYEQYF. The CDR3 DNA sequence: TGTGCCAGCAGGGAGGCCACAGGGGGATACGAGCAGTACTTC.